The entry that follows covers one TCR beta chain sequence. Its antigen remains unidentified. These data originate in a study of OX40 agonist ivuxolimab in advanced cancers. Study-level findings and limits: There were, on average, more expanded clones in CD8+ T cells than in CD4+.

Here immunoSEQ multiplex PCR was the method, and the copy in TCRdb shows in-frame clones only, minus some. Of around 44,000 clones in the sample, approximately 86% are singletons; the top ten hold less than 15%. CDR1 is SGHVS and CDR2 is FQNEAQ in the germline V gene. This CDR3 comprises 14 residues. Trimming cost V 5 bases and J 8 bases, with 13 bases left between them. The origin of this receptor is an adult with an advanced solid tumor such as melanoma, head and neck, liver or kidney cancer. Sequencing was performed on CD4+ or CD8+ T cells sorted from blood, taken in a trial of the OX40 agonist ivuxolimab. This chain uses TRBV7-8 with TRBJ1-6; D remains unclear. The CDR3 DNA reads TGTGCCAGCAGCGGTGCGGATTTCGATTCACCCCTCCACTTT. Amino acid sequence: CASSGADFDSPLHF.